This record covers a single T cell receptor beta chain. The data are from a study of tumor-infiltrating lymphocytes in oesophageal squamous cell carcinoma. TCRdb called the PCR reads again in MiXCR, with one record for every CDR3 protein. The data contain about 17,000 distinct CDR3 sequences, about 50% of them singletons. CDR1 SEHNR and CDR2 FQNEAQ come from the germline V gene (reference sequence). The CDR3 has 16 residues. The chain carries TRBV7-9 and TRBJ2-7, with TRBD2 matching 10 bases. The end of the DNA fits TRBJ2-1 better, so the J call may be wrong. Sequenced material: normal esophageal tissue next to the tumor. This receptor was identified in a female donor with esophageal squamous cell carcinoma. This CDR3 is CASSRGVAGGNNEQFF. The CDR3 region has the DNA TGTGCCAGCAGCCGGGGGGTAGCGGGGGGCAACAATGAGCAGTTCTTC.